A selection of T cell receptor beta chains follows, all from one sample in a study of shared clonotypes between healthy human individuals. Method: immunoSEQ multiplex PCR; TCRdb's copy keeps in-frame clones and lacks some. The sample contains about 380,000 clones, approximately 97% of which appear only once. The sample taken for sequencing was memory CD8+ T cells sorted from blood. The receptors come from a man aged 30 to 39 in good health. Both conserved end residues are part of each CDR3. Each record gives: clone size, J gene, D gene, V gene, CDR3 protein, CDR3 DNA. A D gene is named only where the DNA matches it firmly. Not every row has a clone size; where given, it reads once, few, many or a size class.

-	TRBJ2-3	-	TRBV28	CATTKSSRRNTQYF	TGTGCCACAACAAAGAGCAGCCGGAGGAATACGCAGTATTTT
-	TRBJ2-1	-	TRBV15	CATSRRRTPEQFF	TGTGCCACCAGCAGACGGAGGACGCCTGAGCAGTTCTTC
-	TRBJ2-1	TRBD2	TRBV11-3	CASSPGLARYNEQFF	TGTGCCAGCAGCCCAGGACTAGCGAGGTACAATGAGCAGTTCTTC
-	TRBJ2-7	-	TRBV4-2	CASSQEADNPYEQYF	TGTGCCAGCAGCCAAGAAGCCGACAACCCATACGAGCAGTACTTC
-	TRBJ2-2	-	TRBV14	CASSRGLGFTGELFF	TGTGCCAGCAGCCGGGGACTGGGATTCACCGGGGAGCTGTTTTTT
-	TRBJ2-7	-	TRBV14	CASSQRTYEQYF	TGTGCCAGCAGCCAGAGGACCTACGAGCAGTACTTC
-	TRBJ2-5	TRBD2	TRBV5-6	CASSLVGGQETQYF	TGTGCCAGCAGCTTGGTGGGGGGGCAAGAGACCCAGTACTTC
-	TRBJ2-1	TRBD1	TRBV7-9	CASSVRTGGAYNEQFF	TGTGCCAGCAGCGTCCGGACAGGGGGGGCCTACAATGAGCAGTTCTTC
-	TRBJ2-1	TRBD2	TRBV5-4	CASSRGLEWNEQFF	TGTGCCAGCAGCCGAGGACTAGAATGGAATGAGCAGTTCTTC
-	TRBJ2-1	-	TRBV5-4	CASSLQGSNEQFF	TGTGCCAGCAGCTTGCAGGGATCCAATGAGCAGTTCTTC
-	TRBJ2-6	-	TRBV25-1	CASRSTRTGANVLTF	TGTGCCAGCAGATCGACTAGAACCGGGGCCAACGTCCTGACTTTC
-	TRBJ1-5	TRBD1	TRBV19	CASSLSRDRGGQPQHF	TGTGCCAGTAGTCTTTCCCGGGACAGGGGAGGACAGCCCCAGCATTTT
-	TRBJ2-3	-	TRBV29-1	CSGKIDTQYF	TGCAGCGGAAAGATAGATACGCAGTATTTT
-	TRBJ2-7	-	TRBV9	CASSVGLAAYEQYF	TGTGCCAGCAGCGTAGGGCTAGCAGCCTACGAGCAGTACTTC
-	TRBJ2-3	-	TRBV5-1	CASRWVGDVPSDTQYF	TGCGCCAGCCGCTGGGTGGGGGATGTCCCGTCAGATACGCAGTATTTT
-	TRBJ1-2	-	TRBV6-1	CASSVPDHGGYTF	TGTGCCAGCAGCGTTCCGGACCACGGGGGCTACACCTTC
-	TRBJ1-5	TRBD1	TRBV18	CASSQGATGNQPQHF	TGTGCCAGCTCCCAGGGGGCGACGGGCAATCAGCCCCAGCATTTT
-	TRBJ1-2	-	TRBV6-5	CASIGGYTF	TGTGCCAGCATCGGTGGCTACACCTTC
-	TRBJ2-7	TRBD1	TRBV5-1	CASSLGGQVSVYEQYF	TGCGCCAGCAGCTTGGGAGGACAGGTTTCGGTATACGAGCAGTACTTC
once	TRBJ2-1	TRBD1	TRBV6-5	CASRGQGGDNEQFF	TGTGCCAGCAGGGGACAGGGGGGTGACAATGAGCAGTTCTTC
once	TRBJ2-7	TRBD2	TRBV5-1	CASSLAPLAGDHYEQYF	TGCGCCAGCAGCTTGGCCCCACTAGCGGGAGACCACTACGAGCAGTACTTC
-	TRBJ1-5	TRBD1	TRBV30	CAWSVPGQGPSNQPQHF	TGTGCCTGGAGTGTCCCGGGACAGGGACCCAGCAATCAGCCCCAGCATTTT
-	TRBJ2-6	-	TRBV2	CASNGQRAFSGANVLTF	TGTGCCAGCAACGGACAGCGTGCATTCTCTGGGGCCAACGTCCTGACTTTC
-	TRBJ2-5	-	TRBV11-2	CASSLRETQYF	TGTGCCAGCAGCTTAAGAGAGACCCAGTACTTC
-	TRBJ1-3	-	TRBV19	CASSMAFSGNTIYF	TGTGCCAGTAGTATGGCGTTCTCTGGAAACACCATATATTTT
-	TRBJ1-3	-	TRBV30	CASANWDHSGNTIYF	TGTGCCTCCGCAAACTGGGACCACTCTGGAAACACCATATATTTT
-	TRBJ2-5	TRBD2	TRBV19	CASSIDRGRAETQYF	TGTGCCAGTAGTATAGATCGCGGGAGGGCGGAGACCCAGTACTTC
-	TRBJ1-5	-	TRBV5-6	CASSLTVGAYSNQPQHF	TGTGCCAGCAGCTTGACCGTGGGGGCATATAGCAATCAGCCCCAGCATTTT
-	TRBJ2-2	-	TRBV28	CASSSRQVSTGELFF	TGTGCCAGCAGTTCCCGACAGGTTTCTACTGGGGAGCTGTTTTTT
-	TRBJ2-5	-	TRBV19	CASSMVQETQYF	TGTGCCAGTAGTATGGTACAAGAGACCCAGTACTTC
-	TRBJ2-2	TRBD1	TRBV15	CATSRDRGNTGELFF	TGTGCCACCAGCAGGGACAGGGGGAACACCGGGGAGCTGTTTTTT
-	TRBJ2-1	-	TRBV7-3	CASPPVRKRNPYNEQFF	TGTGCCAGCCCACCGGTCCGAAAAAGGAACCCCTACAATGAGCAGTTCTTC
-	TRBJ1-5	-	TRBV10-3	CAISEQALPQPQHF	TGTGCCATCAGTGAGCAAGCCTTACCCCAGCCCCAGCATTTT
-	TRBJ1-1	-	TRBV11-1	CASSHRLRAFF	TGTGCCAGCAGCCACAGACTGCGAGCTTTCTTT
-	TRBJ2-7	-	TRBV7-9	CASSFPGRSYEQYF	TGTGCCAGCAGCTTTCCGGGACGGTCCTACGAGCAGTACTTC
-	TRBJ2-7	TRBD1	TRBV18	CASSPPGQGAYEQYF	TGTGCCAGCTCACCACCGGGACAGGGGGCCTACGAGCAGTACTTC
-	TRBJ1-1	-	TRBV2	CASSATGNTEAFF	TGTGCCAGCAGTGCGACAGGCAACACTGAAGCTTTCTTT
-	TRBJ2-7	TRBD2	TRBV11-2	CASSLAGGFEQYF	TGTGCCAGCAGCTTAGCGGGAGGCTTCGAGCAGTACTTC
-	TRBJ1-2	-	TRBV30	CAWSGLSRYGYTF	TGTGCCTGGAGCGGACTGTCACGCTATGGCTACACCTTC
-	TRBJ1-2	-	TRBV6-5	CASSYSTGGAGYGYTF	TGTGCCAGCAGTTACTCGACTGGGGGCGCGGGCTATGGCTACACCTTC
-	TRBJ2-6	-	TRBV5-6	CASSLVSGANVLTF	TGTGCCAGCAGCTTAGTTTCTGGGGCCAACGTCCTGACTTTC
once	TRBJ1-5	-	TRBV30	CAWSIRTGNQPQHF	TGTGCCTGGAGTATCAGGACGGGCAATCAGCCCCAGCATTTT
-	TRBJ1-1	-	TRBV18	CASSPLTEAFF	TGTGCCAGCTCACCTCTGACTGAAGCTTTCTTT
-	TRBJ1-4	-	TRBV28	CASSSHEKLFF	TGTGCCAGCAGTTCCCATGAAAAACTGTTTTTT
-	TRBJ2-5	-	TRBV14	CASSQVVPETQYF	TGTGCCAGCAGCCAAGTTGTTCCAGAGACCCAGTACTTC
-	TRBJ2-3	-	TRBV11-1	CASQGGGTDTQYF	TGTGCCAGCCAAGGGGGGGGAACAGATACGCAGTATTTT
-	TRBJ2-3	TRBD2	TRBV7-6	CASSRTSGRAPDTQYF	TGTGCCAGCAGCCGGACGAGCGGGAGGGCCCCAGATACGCAGTATTTT
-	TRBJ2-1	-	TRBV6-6	CASSYSEVPTDEQFF	TGTGCCAGCAGTTACTCGGAGGTACCCACCGATGAGCAGTTCTTC
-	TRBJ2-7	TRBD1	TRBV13	CATDGPGGWRRGRYEQYF	TGTGCCACTGACGGACCAGGGGGTTGGAGGCGCGGGCGATACGAGCAGTACTTC
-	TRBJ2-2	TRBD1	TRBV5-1	CASSMTGSGELFF	TGCGCCAGCAGCATGACAGGGAGCGGGGAGCTGTTTTTT
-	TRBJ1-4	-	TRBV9	CASSVGRSGLNEKLFF	TGTGCCAGCAGCGTGGGACGGTCGGGACTTAATGAAAAACTGTTTTTT
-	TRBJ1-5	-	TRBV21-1	CASSKENSGWGQPQHF	TGTGCCAGCAGCAAAGAAAACTCAGGATGGGGTCAGCCCCAGCATTTT